This TCR beta chain is drawn from a study of CD4 T cells in relation to SARS-CoV-2 and coronaviruses. As regards this clone: Its antigen is unknown.

The data were produced by immunoSEQ multiplex PCR, yet TCRdb's version contains in-frame clones alone and is incomplete. The data show roughly 30,000 clones, roughly four fifths seen once. The V gene lost 3 bases and the J gene lost 5 bases, with 19 bases spanning the gap. This CDR3 is built from 15 residues. Germline V gene lookup returns CDR1 SQVTM and CDR2 ANQGSEA. This rearrangement joins TRBV29-1 to TRBJ2-5; D perhaps matches TRBD1 (6 bases). Material: memory CD4+ T cells from PBMCs, cultured in vitro. This TCR was sampled from an adult with COVID-19. For the CDR3, the DNA is TGCAGCGTTGACCTCGAACGGGACATCGGGGAGACCCAGTACTTC. Translated, it gives CSVDLERDIGETQYF.